Below, one T cell receptor (beta chain) is given with its context. The sample belongs to a study of cytomegalovirus exposure and HLA in healthy donors. Germline loops: CDR1 ENHRY, CDR2 SYGVKD. V dropped 11 bases and J dropped 2; count of bases not matched to a gene: 9. The CDR3 length is 15 residues. PCR was performed using 60 Vbeta and 13 Jbeta primers. Assay: immunoSEQ multiplex PCR; the TCRdb copy retains only in-frame clones and omits some. Counted here are some 190,000 clones, about 77% occurring once; the ten biggest clones make up around 2.2%. The sequence derives from a woman aged 30 to 39 in good health and CMV-seropositive. This sequence joins TRBV10-3 and TRBJ2-2; TRBD1 aligns across 9 bases. The sample was PBMCs. CDR3 protein: CAAKQGAGNTGELFF. The CDR3 DNA reads as TGTGCCGCAAAACAGGGGGCTGGAAACACCGGGGAGCTGTTTTTT.